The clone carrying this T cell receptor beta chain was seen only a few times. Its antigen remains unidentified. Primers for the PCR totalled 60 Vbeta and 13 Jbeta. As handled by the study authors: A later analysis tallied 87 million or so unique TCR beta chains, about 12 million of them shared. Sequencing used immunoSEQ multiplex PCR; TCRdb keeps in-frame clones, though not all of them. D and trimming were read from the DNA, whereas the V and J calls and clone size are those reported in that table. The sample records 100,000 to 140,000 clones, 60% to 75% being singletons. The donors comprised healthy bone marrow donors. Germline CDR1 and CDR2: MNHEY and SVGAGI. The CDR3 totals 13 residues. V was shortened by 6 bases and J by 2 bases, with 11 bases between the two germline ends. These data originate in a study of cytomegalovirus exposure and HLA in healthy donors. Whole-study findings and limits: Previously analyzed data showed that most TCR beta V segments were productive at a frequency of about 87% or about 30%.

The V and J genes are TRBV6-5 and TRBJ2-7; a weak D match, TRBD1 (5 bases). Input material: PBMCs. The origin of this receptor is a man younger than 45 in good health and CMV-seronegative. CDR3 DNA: TGTGCCAGCAGCAGGGCAATCGCCTACGAGCAGTACTTC. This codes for CASSRAIAYEQYF.